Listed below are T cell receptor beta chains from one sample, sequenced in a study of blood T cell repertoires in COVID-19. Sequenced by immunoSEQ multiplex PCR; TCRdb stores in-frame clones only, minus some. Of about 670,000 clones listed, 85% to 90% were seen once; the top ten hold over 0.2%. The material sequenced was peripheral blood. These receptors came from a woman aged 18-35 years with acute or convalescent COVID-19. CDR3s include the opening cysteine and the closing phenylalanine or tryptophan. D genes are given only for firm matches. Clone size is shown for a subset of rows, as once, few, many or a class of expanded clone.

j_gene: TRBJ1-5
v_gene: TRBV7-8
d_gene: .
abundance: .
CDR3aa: CASSESPREKGLYSNQPQHF
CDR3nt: TGTGCCAGCAGCGAGAGCCCTAGGGAGAAGGGACTCTATAGCAATCAGCCCCAGCATTTT

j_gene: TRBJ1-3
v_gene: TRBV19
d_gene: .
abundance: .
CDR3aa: CASSIPRGTLSGNTIYF
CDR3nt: TGTGCCAGTAGTATACCCCGAGGTACCCTCTCTGGAAACACCATATATTTT

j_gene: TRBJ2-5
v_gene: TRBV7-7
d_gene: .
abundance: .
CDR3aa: CASSPLSPQETQYF
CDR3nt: TGTGCCAGCAGCCCCCTTTCCCCCCAAGAGACCCAGTACTTC

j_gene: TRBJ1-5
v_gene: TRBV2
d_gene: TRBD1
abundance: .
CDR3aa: CASTRGDRPNQPQHF
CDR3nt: TGTGCCAGCACCCGGGGGGACAGGCCAAATCAGCCCCAGCATTTT

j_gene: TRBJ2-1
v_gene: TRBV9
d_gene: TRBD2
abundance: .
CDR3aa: CASSVRSKAGGPLYNEQFF
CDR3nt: TGTGCCAGCAGCGTACGATCTAAAGCGGGGGGCCCTCTGTACAATGAGCAGTTCTTC

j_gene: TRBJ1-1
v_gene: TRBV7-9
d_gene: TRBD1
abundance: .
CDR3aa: CASSLGQGENTEAFF
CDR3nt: TGTGCCAGCAGCTTAGGACAGGGGGAGAACACTGAAGCTTTCTTT

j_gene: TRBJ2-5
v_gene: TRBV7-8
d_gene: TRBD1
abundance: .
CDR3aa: CASSLEGDREETQYF
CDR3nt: TGTGCCAGCAGCTTAGAAGGGGACAGGGAAGAGACCCAGTACTTC

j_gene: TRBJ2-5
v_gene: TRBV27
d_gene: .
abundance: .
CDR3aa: CASRAGAAETQYF
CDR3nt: TGTGCCAGCAGGGCTGGGGCCGCGGAGACCCAGTACTTC

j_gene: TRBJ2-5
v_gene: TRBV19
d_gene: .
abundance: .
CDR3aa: CASSTRQLQETQYF
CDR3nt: TGTGCCAGTAGTACTAGACAGCTACAAGAGACCCAGTACTTC

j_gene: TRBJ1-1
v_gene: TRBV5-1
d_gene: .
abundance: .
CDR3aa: CASSLTGTLNTEAFF
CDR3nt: TGCGCCAGCAGCTTGACAGGGACCCTGAACACTGAAGCTTTCTTT

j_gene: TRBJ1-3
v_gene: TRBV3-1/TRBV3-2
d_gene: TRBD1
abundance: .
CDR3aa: CASSQGRTGVLYF
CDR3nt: TGTGCCAGCAGCCAAGGACGAACAGGGGTTCTATATTTT

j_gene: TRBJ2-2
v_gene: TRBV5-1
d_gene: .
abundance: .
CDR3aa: CASSFGTSHRGELFF
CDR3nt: TGCGCCAGCAGCTTCGGGACTTCTCATAGGGGGGAGCTGTTTTTT

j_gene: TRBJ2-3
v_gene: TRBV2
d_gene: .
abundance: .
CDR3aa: CASSVRLPRDTDTQYF
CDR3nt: TGTGCCAGCAGCGTCAGACTCCCGAGGGACACAGATACGCAGTATTTT

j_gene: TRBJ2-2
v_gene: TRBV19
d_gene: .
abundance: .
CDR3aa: CASTTAGTGELFF
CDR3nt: TGTGCCAGTACCACAGCGGGCACCGGGGAGCTGTTTTTT

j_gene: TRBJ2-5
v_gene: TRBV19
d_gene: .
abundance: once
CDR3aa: CASSIGGTSETQYF
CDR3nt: TGTGCCAGTAGTATAGGGGGGACTTCGGAGACCCAGTACTTC

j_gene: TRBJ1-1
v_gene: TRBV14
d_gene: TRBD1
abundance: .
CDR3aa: CASSYLTGVGEAFF
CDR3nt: TGTGCCAGCAGCTACCTTACAGGGGTTGGGGAAGCTTTCTTT

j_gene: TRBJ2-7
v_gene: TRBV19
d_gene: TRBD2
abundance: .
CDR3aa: CASSITSGSYEQYF
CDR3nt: TGTGCCAGTAGTATAACTAGCGGCTCCTACGAGCAGTACTTC

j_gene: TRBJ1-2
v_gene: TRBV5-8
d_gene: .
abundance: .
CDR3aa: CASSLALPLSYTF
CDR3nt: TGTGCCAGCAGCTTGGCACTCCCGCTGAGCTACACCTTC

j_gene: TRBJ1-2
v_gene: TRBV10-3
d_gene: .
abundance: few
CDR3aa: CAISESGDGYTF
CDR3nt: TGTGCCATCAGTGAGTCAGGGGATGGCTACACCTTC

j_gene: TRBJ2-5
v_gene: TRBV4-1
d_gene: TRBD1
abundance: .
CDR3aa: CASSQPNAGGRETQYF
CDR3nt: TGCGCCAGCAGCCAGCCCAACGCAGGGGGCCGGGAGACCCAGTACTTC

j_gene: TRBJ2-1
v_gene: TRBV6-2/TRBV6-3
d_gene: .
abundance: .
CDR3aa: CASSYSTAYEQFF
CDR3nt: TGTGCCAGCAGTTACTCCACAGCCTATGAGCAGTTCTTC

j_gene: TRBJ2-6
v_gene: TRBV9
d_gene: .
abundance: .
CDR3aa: CASSVQRTSGANVLTF
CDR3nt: TGTGCCAGCAGCGTACAACGGACATCTGGGGCCAACGTCCTGACTTTC

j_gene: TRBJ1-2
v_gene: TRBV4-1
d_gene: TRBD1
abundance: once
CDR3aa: CASSQAGGTGYTF
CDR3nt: TGCGCCAGCAGCCAAGCAGGGGGTACTGGCTACACCTTC

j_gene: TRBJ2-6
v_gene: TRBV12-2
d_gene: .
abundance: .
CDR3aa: CASRLDRDRVGSGANVLTF
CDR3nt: .

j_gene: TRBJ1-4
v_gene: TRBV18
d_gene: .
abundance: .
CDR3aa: CASSPGDSRGKLFF
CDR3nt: TGTGCCAGCTCACCCGGGGATTCTCGTGGAAAACTGTTTTTT

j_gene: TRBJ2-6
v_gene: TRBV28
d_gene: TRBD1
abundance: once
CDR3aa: CASKTGLAGANVLTF
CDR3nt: TGTGCCAGCAAGACAGGGCTAGCTGGGGCCAACGTCCTGACTTTC

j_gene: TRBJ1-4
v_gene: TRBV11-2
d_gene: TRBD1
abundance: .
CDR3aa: CASSFSRGEKLFF
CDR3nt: TGTGCCAGCAGCTTTTCCAGGGGGGAAAAACTGTTTTTT

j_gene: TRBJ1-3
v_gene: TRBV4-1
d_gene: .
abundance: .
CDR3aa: CASSQGPEGRFGNTIYF
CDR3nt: TGCGCCAGCAGCCAAGGGCCGGAGGGGAGGTTTGGAAACACCATATATTTT

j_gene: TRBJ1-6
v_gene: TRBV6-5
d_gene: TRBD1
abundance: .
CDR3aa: CASSYRTGMGSPLHF
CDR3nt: TGTGCCAGCAGCTATCGGACAGGGATGGGATCACCCCTCCACTTT

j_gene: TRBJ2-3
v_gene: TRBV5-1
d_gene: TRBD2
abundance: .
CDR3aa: CASSPTTSGGAADTQYF
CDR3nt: TGCGCCAGCAGCCCTACGACTAGCGGGGGGGCCGCAGATACGCAGTATTTT

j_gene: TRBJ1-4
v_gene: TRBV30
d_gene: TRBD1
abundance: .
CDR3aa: CAWSVKGAEKLFF
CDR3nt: TGTGCCTGGAGTGTAAAGGGGGCCGAAAAACTGTTTTTT

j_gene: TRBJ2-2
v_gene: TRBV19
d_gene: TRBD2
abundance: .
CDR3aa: CASSLGTSGAYTGELFF
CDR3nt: TGTGCCAGTAGTCTAGGGACTAGCGGGGCTTACACCGGGGAGCTGTTTTTT

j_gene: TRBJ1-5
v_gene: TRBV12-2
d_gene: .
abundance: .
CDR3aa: CASRLSRARDGNQPQHF
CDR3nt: TGTGCAAGTCGCTTATCTCGGGCCCGGGATGGCAATCAGCCCCAGCATTTT

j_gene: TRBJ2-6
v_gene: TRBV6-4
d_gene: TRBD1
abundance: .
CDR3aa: CASSIQGTGANVLTF
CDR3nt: TGTGCCAGCAGCATACAGGGGACTGGGGCCAACGTCCTGACTTTC

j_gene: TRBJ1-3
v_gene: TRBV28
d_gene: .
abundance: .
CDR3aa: CASSLPVGDQAGNTIYF
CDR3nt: TGTGCCAGCAGTTTACCCGTAGGGGATCAAGCGGGAAACACCATATATTTT